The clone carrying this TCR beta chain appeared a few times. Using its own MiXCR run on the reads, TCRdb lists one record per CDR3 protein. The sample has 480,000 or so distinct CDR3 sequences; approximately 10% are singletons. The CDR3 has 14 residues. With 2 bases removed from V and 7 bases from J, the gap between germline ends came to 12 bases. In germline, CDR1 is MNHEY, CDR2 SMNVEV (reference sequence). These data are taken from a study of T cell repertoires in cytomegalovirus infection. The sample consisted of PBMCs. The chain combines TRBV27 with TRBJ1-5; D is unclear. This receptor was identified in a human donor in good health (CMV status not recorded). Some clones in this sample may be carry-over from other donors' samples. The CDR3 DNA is TGTGCCAGCAGTTTAATCGGTGTCGGACAGCCCCAGCATTTT. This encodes CASSLIGVGQPQHF.